This TCR beta chain was captured in a study of cytotoxic CD8 clonotypes in ibrutinib-treated CLL. Points from the study as a whole: Rising at ibrutinib response, clonality subsequently fell back toward baseline at progression.

With regard to this clone: Its antigen is undetermined.

Repertoires were generated with immunoSEQ multiplex PCR, while TCRdb's copy carries only in-frame clones and drops some. This table holds roughly 150,000 clones, around nine tenths found once. This CDR3 contains 15 residues. Germline CDR1 SQVTM, CDR2 ANQGSEA. The V end was cut by 4 bases, the J end by 0 bases, with 13 bases between. The clonotype was recovered from a human donor with chronic lymphocytic leukemia. This material consisted of PBMCs, taken at disease progression, from a patient treated with ibrutinib. The V and J genes are TRBV29-1 and TRBJ2-1; D gene ambiguous. CDR3 in amino acids: CSVVGGSRSYNEQFF. The CDR3 bases are TGCAGCGTTGTTGGTGGCTCTCGCTCCTACAATGAGCAGTTCTTC.